The clone carrying this TCR beta chain was found many times. Antigen unknown. One entry per CDR3 protein, called by TCRdb with MiXCR from the 5' RACE reads. The data show roughly 250,000 distinct CDR3 sequences, roughly 15% seen once. The sample originates from a study of T-cell memory formation after mild COVID-19. Study findings and constraints: In pre-infection memory, a portion of responding clones appeared, which suggested that cross-reactive memory joined.

This receptor was identified in a man younger than 35 who had mild COVID-19 (a few samples of this study predate the infection). Cell type and time point are not known. The sequenced sample was PBMCs or a T cell subset sorted from them (not recorded which).

The CDR3 is CASSQSRRGQGSNNEQFF. CDR3 sequence (DNA): TGCGCCAGCAGTCAATCCCGGAGGGGGCAGGGGAGCAACAATGAGCAGTTCTTC. The rearrangement uses TRBV23-1 and TRBJ2-1; TRBD1 might be the D (7 bases). TRBV23-1 is an ORF, with its function uncertain. CDR3 length: 18 amino acids. V was pared by 0 bases and J by 5 bases, with 20 bases between.